This TCR beta chain was found in a study of T cell responses to AZD1222 COVID-19 vaccine. A note on this clone: What it recognizes is unknown.

Findings of the study overall: Across the whole spike, CD4 TCRs peaked at regions 160-218 and 743-854. Donors were chiefly white British, with a greater number of females, and clonal diversity was perhaps underestimated.

Germline values: CDR1 MNHNY, CDR2 SVGAGI (reference sequence). This CDR3 is built from 16 residues. V lost 3 bases to trimming and J lost 6 bases; unmatched junction nucleotides: 10. The protocol was immunoSEQ multiplex PCR, while the TCRdb copy is restricted to in-frame clones and leaves out a portion. The table includes 90,000 to 100,000 clones, about 88% detected once. The chain employs TRBV6-6 and TRBJ1-5; 8 nucleotides match TRBD1. This clonotype originated in an adult who received the AZD1222 COVID-19 vaccine. The input for sequencing was peripheral blood, taken 28 days after the second AZD1222 dose. This chain's CDR3 is CASSYSGTGAGQPQHF. CDR3 DNA: TGTGCCAGCAGTTATAGCGGGACAGGAGCTGGTCAGCCCCAGCATTTT.